This T cell receptor beta chain was sequenced in a study of T-cell reconstitution after alpha-beta-depleted transplantation in children. The TCRbeta library incorporated unique molecular identifiers. Each CDR3 protein gets one entry after TCRdb re-called the PCR reads with MiXCR. The table has 100,000 or so distinct CDR3 sequences, over 9% seen once. V was trimmed by 5 bases and J by 13 bases, leaving 12 bases between them. Germline CDR1 MDHEN, CDR2 SYDVKM. This CDR3 contains 11 residues. This clonotype has at least ten counts. The chain couples TRBV28 to TRBJ2-1; D may be TRBD1 or TRBD2 (6 bases each). The receptor comes from a human donor who donated a stem cell graft to a child with inherited bone marrow failure. Sequencing used PBMCs from the stem cell graft donor, obtained from the stem cell graft. CDR3 sequence: CASSKGGTQFF. In DNA, the CDR3 is TGTGCCAGCAGTAAGGGGGGAACCCAGTTCTTC. The entire variable domain, with the rest obtained from reference TRBV28 and TRBJ2-1, is as follows: DVKVTQSSRYLVKRTGEKVFLECVQDMDHENMFWYRQDPGLGLRLIYFSYDVKMKEKGDIPEGYSVSREKKERFSLILESASTNQTSMYLCASSKGGTQFFGPGTRLTVL.